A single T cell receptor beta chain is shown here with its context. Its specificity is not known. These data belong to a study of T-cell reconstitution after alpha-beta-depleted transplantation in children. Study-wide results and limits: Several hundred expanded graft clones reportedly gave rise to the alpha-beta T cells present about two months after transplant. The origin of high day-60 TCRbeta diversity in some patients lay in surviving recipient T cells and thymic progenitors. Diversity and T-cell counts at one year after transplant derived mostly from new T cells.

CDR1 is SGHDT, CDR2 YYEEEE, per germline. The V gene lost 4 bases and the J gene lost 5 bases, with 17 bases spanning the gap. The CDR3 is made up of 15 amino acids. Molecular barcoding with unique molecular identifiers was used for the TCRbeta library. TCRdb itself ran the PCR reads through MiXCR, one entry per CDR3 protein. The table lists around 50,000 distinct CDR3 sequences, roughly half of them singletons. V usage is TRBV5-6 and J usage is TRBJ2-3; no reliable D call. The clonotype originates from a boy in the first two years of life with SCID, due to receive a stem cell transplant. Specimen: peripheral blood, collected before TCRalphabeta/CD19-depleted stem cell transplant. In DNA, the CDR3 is TGTGCCAGCAGCGGCCATGACGGCCTCGAAGATACGCAGTATTTT. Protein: CASSGHDGLEDTQYF.